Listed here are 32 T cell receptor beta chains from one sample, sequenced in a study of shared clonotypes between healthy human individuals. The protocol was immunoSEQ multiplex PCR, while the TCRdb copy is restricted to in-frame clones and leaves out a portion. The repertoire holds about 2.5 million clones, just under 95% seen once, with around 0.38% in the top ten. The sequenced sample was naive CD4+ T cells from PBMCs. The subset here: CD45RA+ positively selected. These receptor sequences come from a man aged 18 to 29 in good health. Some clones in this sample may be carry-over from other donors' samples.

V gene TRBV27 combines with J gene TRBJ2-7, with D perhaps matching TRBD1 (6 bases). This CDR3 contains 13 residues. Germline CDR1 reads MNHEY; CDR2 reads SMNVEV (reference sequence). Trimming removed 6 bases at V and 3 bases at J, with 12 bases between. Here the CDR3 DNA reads TGTGCCAGCAGCAACGGACAGCACTACGAGCAGTACTTC. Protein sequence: CASSNGQHYEQYF.

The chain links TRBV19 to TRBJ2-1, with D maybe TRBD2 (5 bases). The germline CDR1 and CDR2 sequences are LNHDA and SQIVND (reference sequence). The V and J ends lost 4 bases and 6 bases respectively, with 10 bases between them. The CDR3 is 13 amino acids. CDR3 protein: CASSRDGSNEQFF. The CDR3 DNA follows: TGTGCCAGTAGTAGGGATGGGAGCAATGAGCAGTTCTTC.

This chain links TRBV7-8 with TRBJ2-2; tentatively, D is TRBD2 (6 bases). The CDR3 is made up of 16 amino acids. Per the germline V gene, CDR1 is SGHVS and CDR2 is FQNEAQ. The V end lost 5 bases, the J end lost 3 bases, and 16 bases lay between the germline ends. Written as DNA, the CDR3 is TGTGCCAGCAGCCCAGAGGAGGGCTGGTACACCGGGGAGCTGTTTTTT. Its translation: CASSPEEGWYTGELFF.

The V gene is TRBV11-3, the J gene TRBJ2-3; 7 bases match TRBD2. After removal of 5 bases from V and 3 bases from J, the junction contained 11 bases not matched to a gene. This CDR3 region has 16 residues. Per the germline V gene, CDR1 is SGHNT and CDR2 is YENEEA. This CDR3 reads CASSAGRGSITDTQYF. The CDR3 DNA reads TGTGCCAGCAGCGCCGGGCGGGGGTCAATAACAGATACGCAGTATTTT. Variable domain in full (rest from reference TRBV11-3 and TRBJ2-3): EAGVVQSPRYKIIEKKQPVAFWCNPISGHNTLYWYLQNLGQGPELLIRYENEEAVDDSQLPKDRFSAERLKGVDSTLKIQPAELGDSAVYLCASSAGRGSITDTQYFGPGTRLTVL.

DNA of the CDR3: TGCAGCGTTGAAGTGGGTAGCGGGAGCTCCTACAATGAGCAGTTCTTC. Translating it yields CSVEVGSGSSYNEQFF. This rearrangement joins TRBV29-1 to TRBJ2-1; 9 nucleotides agree with TRBD2. J lost 0 bases, V lost 1 base, and 4 bases had no gene match. Germline CDR1 is SQVTM and CDR2 is ANQGSEA. This CDR3 contains 16 residues.

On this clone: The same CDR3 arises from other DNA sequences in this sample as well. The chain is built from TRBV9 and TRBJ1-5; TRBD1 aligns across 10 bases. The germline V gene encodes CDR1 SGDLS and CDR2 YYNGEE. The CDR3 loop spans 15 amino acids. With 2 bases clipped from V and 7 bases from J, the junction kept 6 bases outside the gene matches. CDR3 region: CASSVTGGVGQPQHF. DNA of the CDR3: TGTGCCAGCAGCGTGACAGGGGGCGTGGGGCAGCCCCAGCATTTT. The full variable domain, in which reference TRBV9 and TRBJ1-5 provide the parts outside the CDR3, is DSGVTQTPKHLITATGQRVTLRCSPRSGDLSVYWYQQSLDQGLQFLIQYYNGEERAKGNILERFSAQQFPDLHSELNLSSLELGDSALYFCASSVTGGVGQPQHFGDGTRLSIL.

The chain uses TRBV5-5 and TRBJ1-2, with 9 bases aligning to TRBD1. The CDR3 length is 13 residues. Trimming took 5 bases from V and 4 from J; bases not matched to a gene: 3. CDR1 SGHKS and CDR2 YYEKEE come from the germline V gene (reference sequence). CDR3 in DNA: TGTGCCAGCAGGTCGGGACAGGGCTATGGCTACACCTTC. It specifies CASRSGQGYGYTF.

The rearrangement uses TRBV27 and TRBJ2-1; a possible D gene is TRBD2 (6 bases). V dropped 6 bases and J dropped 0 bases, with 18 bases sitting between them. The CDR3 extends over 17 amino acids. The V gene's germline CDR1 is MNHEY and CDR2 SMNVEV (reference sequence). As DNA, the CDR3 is TGTGCCAGCAGCAGCGGGCAGGTTCCGAGCTCCTACAATGAGCAGTTCTTC. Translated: CASSSGQVPSSYNEQFF.

This CDR3 reads CASGINEQYF. The CDR3 bases are TGTGCCAGCGGAATCAACGAGCAGTACTTC. V usage is TRBV25-1 and J usage is TRBJ2-7; D uncertain. Germline CDR1 reads MGHDK; CDR2 reads SYGVNS. The V gene lost 8 bases and the J gene lost 5 bases, with 7 bases spanning the gap. The CDR3 loop spans 10 amino acids.

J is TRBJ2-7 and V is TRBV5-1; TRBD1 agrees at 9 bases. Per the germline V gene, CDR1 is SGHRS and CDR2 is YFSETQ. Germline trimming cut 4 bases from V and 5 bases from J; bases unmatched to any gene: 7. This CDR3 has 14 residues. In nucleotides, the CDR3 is TGCGCCAGCAGCGTAGGGACAGGGATCGACGAGCAGTACTTC. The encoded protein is CASSVGTGIDEQYF.

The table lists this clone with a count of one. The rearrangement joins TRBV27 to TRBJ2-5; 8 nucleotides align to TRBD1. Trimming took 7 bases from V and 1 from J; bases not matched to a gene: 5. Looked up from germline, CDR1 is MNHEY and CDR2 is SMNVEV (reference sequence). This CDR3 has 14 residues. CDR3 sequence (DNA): TGTGCCAGCAACTCGGGACAGGTCCAAGAGACCCAGTACTTC. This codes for CASNSGQVQETQYF.

The CDR3 protein is CASSSFRIMNTEAFF. The CDR3 nucleotides are TGTGCCAGTAGTAGTTTCCGGATAATGAACACTGAAGCTTTCTTT. This chain uses TRBV19 with TRBJ1-1, with D unclear. The CDR3 is 15 amino acids. Looked up from germline, CDR1 is LNHDA and CDR2 is SQIVND (reference sequence). V lost 4 bases and J 0 bases, leaving 12 bases between the germline ends.

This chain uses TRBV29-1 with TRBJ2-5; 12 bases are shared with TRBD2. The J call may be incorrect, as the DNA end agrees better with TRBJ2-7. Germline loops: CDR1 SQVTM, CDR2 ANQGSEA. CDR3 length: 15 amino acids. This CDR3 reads CSVGPTSGRPYEQYF. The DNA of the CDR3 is TGCAGCGTTGGCCCCACTAGCGGGAGGCCGTACGAGCAGTACTTC.

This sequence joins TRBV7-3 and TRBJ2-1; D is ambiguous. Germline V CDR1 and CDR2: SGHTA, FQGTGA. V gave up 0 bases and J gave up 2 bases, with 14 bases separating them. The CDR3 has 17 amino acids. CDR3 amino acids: CASSLTLRLPTYNEQFF. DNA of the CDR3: TGTGCCAGCAGCTTAACCTTAAGGTTGCCGACCTACAATGAGCAGTTCTTC.

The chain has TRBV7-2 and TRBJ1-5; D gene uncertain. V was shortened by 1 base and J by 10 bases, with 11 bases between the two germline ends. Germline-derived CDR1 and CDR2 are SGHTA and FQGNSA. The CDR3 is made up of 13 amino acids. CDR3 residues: CASSLEVAVPQHF. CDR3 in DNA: TGTGCCAGCAGCTTAGAGGTTGCAGTCCCCCAGCATTTT.

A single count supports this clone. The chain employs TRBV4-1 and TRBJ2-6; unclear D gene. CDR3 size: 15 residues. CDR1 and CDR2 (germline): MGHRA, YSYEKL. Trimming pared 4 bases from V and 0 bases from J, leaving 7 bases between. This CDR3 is CASSPAGSGANVLTF. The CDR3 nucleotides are TGCGCCAGCAGCCCAGCAGGCTCTGGGGCCAACGTCCTGACTTTC.

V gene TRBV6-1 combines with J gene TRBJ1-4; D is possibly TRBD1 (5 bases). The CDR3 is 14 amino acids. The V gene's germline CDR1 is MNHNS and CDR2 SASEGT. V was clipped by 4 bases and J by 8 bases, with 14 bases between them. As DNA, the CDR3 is TGTGCCAGCAGTGGCCGGGGGTCGGAGGAAAAACTGTTTTTT. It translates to CASSGRGSEEKLFF.

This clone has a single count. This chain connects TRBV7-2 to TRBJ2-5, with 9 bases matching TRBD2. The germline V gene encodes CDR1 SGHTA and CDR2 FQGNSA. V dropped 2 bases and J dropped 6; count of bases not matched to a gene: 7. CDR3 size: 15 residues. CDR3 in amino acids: CASSLIVAGVKTQYF. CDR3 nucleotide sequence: TGTGCCAGCAGCTTAATAGTAGCGGGGGTTAAGACCCAGTACTTC.

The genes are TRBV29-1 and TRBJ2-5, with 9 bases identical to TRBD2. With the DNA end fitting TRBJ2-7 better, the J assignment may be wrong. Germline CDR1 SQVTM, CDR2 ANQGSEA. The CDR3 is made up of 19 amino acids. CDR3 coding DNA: TGCAGCGTTGGGTCATATGGTAGCGGGAGACCCAAATTTACCTACGAGCAGTACTTC. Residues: CSVGSYGSGRPKFTYEQYF.

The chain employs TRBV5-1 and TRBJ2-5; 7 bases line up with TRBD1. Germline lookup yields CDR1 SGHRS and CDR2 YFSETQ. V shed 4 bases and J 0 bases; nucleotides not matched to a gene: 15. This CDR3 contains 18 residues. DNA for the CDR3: TGCGCCAGCAGCCTGAAGTCCCGGGACAGTGAGTACCAAGAGACCCAGTACTTC. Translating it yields CASSLKSRDSEYQETQYF.

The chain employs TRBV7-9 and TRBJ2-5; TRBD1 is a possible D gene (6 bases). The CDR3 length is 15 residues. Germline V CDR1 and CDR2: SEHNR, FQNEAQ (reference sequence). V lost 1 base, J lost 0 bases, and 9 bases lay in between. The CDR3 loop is CASSLGDRYQETQYF. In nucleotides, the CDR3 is TGTGCCAGCAGCTTAGGAGACAGGTACCAAGAGACCCAGTACTTC.

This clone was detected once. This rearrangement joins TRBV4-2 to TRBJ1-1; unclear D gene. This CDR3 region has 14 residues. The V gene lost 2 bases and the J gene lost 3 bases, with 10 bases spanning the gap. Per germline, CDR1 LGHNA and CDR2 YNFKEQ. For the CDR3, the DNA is TGTGCCAGCAGCCAACAGGTGCTTTACACTGAAGCTTTCTTT. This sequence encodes CASSQQVLYTEAFF.

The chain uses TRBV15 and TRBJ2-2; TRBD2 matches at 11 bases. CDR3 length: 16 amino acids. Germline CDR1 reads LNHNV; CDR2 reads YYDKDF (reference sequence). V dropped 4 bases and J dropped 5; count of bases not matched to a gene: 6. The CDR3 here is CATSTLAGGGTGELFF. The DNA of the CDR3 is TGTGCCACCAGCACCCTAGCGGGAGGAGGTACCGGGGAGCTGTTTTTT.

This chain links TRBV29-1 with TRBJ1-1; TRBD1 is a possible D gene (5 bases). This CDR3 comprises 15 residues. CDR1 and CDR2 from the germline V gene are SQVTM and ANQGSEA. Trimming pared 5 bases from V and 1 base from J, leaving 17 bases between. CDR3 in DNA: TGCAGCGTTTGGGCCTTGACAGAAGAGAACACTGAAGCTTTCTTT. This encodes CSVWALTEENTEAFF.

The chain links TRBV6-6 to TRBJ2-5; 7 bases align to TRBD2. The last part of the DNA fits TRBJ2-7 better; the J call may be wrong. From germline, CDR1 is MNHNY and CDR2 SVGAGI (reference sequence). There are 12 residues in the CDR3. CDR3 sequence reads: CASSWTRDEQYF. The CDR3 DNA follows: TGTGCCAGCAGCTGGACTAGAGACGAGCAGTACTTC.

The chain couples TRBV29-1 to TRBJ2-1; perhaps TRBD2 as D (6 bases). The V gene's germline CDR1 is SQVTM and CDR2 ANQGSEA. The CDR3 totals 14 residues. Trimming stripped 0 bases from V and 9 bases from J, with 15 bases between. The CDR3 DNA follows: TGCAGCGTTGAAGATCGACGGGAGTTTGGTGAGCAGTTCTTC. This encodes CSVEDRREFGEQFF.

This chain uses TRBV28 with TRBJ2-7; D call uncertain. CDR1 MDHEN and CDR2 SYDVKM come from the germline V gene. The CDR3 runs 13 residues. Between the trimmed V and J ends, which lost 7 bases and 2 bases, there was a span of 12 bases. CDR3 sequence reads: CASTNPGAYEQYF. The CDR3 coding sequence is TGTGCCAGCACCAACCCGGGCGCCTACGAGCAGTACTTC.

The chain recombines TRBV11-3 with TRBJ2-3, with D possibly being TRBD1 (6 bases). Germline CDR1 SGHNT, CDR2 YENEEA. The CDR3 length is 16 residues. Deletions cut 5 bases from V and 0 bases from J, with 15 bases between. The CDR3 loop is CASSLGRTASTDTQYF. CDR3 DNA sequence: TGTGCCAGCAGCCTTGGACGGACAGCTAGCACAGATACGCAGTATTTT. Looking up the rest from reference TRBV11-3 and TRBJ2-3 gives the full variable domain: EAGVVQSPRYKIIEKKQPVAFWCNPISGHNTLYWYLQNLGQGPELLIRYENEEAVDDSQLPKDRFSAERLKGVDSTLKIQPAELGDSAVYLCASSLGRTASTDTQYFGPGTRLTVL.

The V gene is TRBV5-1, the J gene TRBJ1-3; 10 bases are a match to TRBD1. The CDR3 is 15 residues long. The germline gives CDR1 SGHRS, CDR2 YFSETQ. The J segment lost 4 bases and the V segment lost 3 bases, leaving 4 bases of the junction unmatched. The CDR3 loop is CASSSGTGDGNTIYF. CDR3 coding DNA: TGCGCCAGCAGCTCCGGGACAGGGGACGGAAACACCATATATTTT.

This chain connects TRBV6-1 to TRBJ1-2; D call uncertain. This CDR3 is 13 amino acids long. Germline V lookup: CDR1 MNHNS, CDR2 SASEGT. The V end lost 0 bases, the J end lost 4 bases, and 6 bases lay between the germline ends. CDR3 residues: CASSEAAFYGYTF. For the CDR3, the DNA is TGTGCCAGCAGTGAAGCTGCTTTCTATGGCTACACCTTC.

The CDR3 spells CASRRTSTDTQYF. DNA for the CDR3: TGTGCCAGCAGGAGGACTAGCACAGATACGCAGTATTTT. The chain is built from TRBV5-4 and TRBJ2-3; a weak D match, TRBD2 (5 bases). The CDR3 length is 13 residues. The ends were cut back, 5 bases at V and 0 bases at J, with 7 bases in the middle. Germline loops: CDR1 SGHNT, CDR2 YYREEE (reference sequence).

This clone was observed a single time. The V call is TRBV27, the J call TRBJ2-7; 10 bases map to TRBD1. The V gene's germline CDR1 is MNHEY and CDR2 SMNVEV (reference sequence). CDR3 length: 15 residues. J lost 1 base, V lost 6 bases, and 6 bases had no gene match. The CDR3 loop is CASSPGQGFSYEQYF. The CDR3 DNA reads TGTGCCAGCAGCCCGGGACAGGGGTTTTCCTACGAGCAGTACTTC.